Presented here are 23 T cell receptor beta chains from one specimen sequenced in a study of blood T cell repertoires in COVID-19. TCRdb's table, derived via immunoSEQ multiplex PCR, lists solely in-frame clones and lacks some. The sample includes hundreds of thousands of clones, approximately 91% seen only once; the top ten take roughly 8%. Sequenced sample: PBMCs or T cells enriched from blood (not recorded which). The receptors were sampled from a woman aged 60-75 years who had recovered from COVID-19.

The chain has TRBV9 and TRBJ2-3; 10 bases align to TRBD2. Germline V gene data show CDR1 as SGDLS and CDR2 as YYNGEE. V shed 0 bases, J shed 0 bases, and the junction held 10 bases outside the gene matches. The CDR3 totals 19 residues. The CDR3 spells CASSVGHQRGGLSTDTQYF. The CDR3 DNA reads TGTGCCAGCAGCGTAGGCCACCAGCGGGGGGGCCTCAGCACAGATACGCAGTATTTT.

The V call is TRBV5-4, the J call TRBJ1-2; 8 positions agree with TRBD1. CDR3 length: 14 residues. V lost 2 bases to trimming and J lost 7 bases; unmatched junction nucleotides: 7. CDR1 is SGHNT, CDR2 YYREEE, per germline (reference sequence). The CDR3 loop is CASSFGQGASGYTF. CDR3 in DNA: TGTGCCAGCAGCTTTGGGCAGGGGGCGAGTGGCTACACCTTC.

This clone was seen a handful of times. This rearrangement joins TRBV7-9 to TRBJ2-7, with a possible D match to TRBD2 (6 bases). Trimming left V 1 base short and J 6 bases short, with 16 bases between. This CDR3 comprises 15 residues. Germline lookup yields CDR1 SEHNR and CDR2 FQNEAQ (reference sequence). For the CDR3, the DNA is TGTGCCAGCAGCTTAGGGGGGAGGACGTATGTCGAGCAGTACTTC. Translation gives CASSLGGRTYVEQYF.

V gene TRBV6-5 combines with J gene TRBJ1-5, with D tentatively TRBD1 (6 bases). Germline values: CDR1 MNHEY, CDR2 SVGAGI. This CDR3 is 14 amino acids long. V gave up 2 bases and J gave up 6 bases, with 11 bases separating them. The CDR3 DNA is TGTGCCAGCAGTTACCAAGGGGGGGGTCAGCCCCAGCATTTT. Translation gives CASSYQGGGQPQHF.

The rearrangement uses TRBV18 and TRBJ1-2; the match to TRBD1 covers 12 bases. Germline V gene lookup returns CDR1 KGHSH and CDR2 LQKENI. The CDR3 sequence is 21 residues long. The V and J ends lost 3 bases and 5 bases, in that order; junction bases with no gene match: 22. The CDR3 nucleotides are TGTGCCAGCTCACCTCTTTCTTCCGGGACAGGGGGCGCTGGATCTCCATATGGCTACACCTTC. Translated: CASSPLSSGTGGAGSPYGYTF.

The V gene is TRBV20-1, the J gene TRBJ1-5; the D gene is possibly TRBD1 (5 bases). Germline assignment: CDR1 DFQATT and CDR2 SNEGSKA (reference sequence). CDR3 length: 15 amino acids. V was trimmed by 3 bases and J by 2 bases, leaving 14 bases between them. The CDR3 nucleotides are TGCAGTGCTAGTTGGAGGGGCATGGGCAATCAGCCCCAGCATTTT. Amino acids: CSASWRGMGNQPQHF.

The chain recombines TRBV2 with TRBJ2-3; 10 bases fit TRBD1. This CDR3 spans 17 amino acids. Looked up from germline, CDR1 is SNHLY and CDR2 is FYNNEI. Trimming took 4 bases from V and 1 from J; bases not matched to a gene: 8. The CDR3 DNA follows: TGTGCCAGCAGTGGTCAGGACAGGGGGTTGCGCACAGATACGCAGTATTTT. It translates to CASSGQDRGLRTDTQYF.

The chain uses TRBV19 and TRBJ1-2; 11 bases line up with TRBD1. Trimming cost V 7 bases and J 4 bases; bases outside gene matches: 8. The germline gives CDR1 LNHDA, CDR2 SQIVND (reference sequence). This CDR3 contains 15 residues. This CDR3 is CASTSRTGGIYGYTF. The CDR3 bases are TGTGCCAGTACTTCCCGGACAGGGGGCATCTATGGCTACACCTTC.

The genes are TRBV19 and TRBJ2-2, with 7 bases that match TRBD1. The V segment lost 4 bases and the J segment 0 bases; nucleotides outside the gene matches: 2. CDR3 length equals 15 residues. Germline V gene data show CDR1 as LNHDA and CDR2 as SQIVND (reference sequence). CDR3 DNA sequence: TGTGCCAGTAGTACGACAGGGACGAACACCGGGGAGCTGTTTTTT. This codes for CASSTTGTNTGELFF.

CDR3 protein: CASSPVPGSNQPQHF. Here the CDR3 DNA reads TGTGCCAGCTCACCAGTTCCAGGGTCCAATCAGCCCCAGCATTTT. The rearrangement uses TRBV18 and TRBJ1-5, with D perhaps matching TRBD1 (5 bases). Germline V CDR1 and CDR2: KGHSH, LQKENI. V lost 2 bases, J lost 3 bases, and 11 bases lay in between. The CDR3 is 15 residues long.

The CDR3 loop is CASSIGTSEGIQYF. CDR3 nucleotide sequence: TGTGCCAGCAGCATCGGGACTAGCGAGGGCATTCAGTACTTC. V gene TRBV11-3 combines with J gene TRBJ2-4; 10 bases are shared with TRBD2. Per the germline V gene, CDR1 is SGHNT and CDR2 is YENEEA. V shed 5 bases and J 9 bases; nucleotides not matched to a gene: 7. This CDR3 is 14 amino acids long.

This clone turned up a few times. The chain carries TRBV2 and TRBJ2-7; D uncertain. The CDR3 is made up of 13 amino acids. Trimming shortened V by 7 bases and J by 5 bases, and 15 bases separated the two germline ends. The V gene's germline CDR1 is SNHLY and CDR2 FYNNEI. The CDR3 loop reads CASMRDLRDEQYV. As DNA, the CDR3 is TGTGCCAGCATGCGTGACCTCCGGGACGAGCAGTACGTC.

The V call is TRBV12-3 or TRBV12-4, the J call TRBJ1-2; D unclear. V was trimmed by 4 bases and J by 7 bases, leaving 13 bases between them. The CDR3 has 13 amino acids. The chain's CDR3 is CASSSQVVSGYTF. The CDR3 DNA follows: TGTGCCAGCAGTTCGCAGGTTGTAAGTGGCTACACCTTC.

This clone was seen more than once but under ten times. This sequence joins TRBV24-1 and TRBJ2-1; no reliable D call. V was clipped by 5 bases and J by 9 bases, with 13 bases between them. This CDR3 region has 13 residues. Germline assignment: CDR1 KGHDR and CDR2 SFDVKD. In DNA form, the CDR3 reads TGTGCCACCAGTGCGCCTGTCGCGGTTGAGCAGTTCTTC. As protein: CATSAPVAVEQFF.

V usage is TRBV18 and J usage is TRBJ1-2; the match to TRBD1 covers 9 bases. CDR3 length: 15 residues. J gave up 1 base and V 3 bases, and 3 bases lay outside the gene matches. Germline loops: CDR1 KGHSH, CDR2 LQKENI. The CDR3 sequence: CASSPRTGDNYGYTF. The CDR3 DNA follows: TGTGCCAGCTCACCGAGGACAGGGGATAACTATGGCTACACCTTC.

The J gene is TRBJ1-5, the V gene TRBV9; 7 bases align to TRBD1. The CDR3 has 14 amino acids. Trimming cost V 3 bases and J 6 bases; bases outside gene matches: 6. Germline-derived CDR1 and CDR2 are SGDLS and YYNGEE. The CDR3 here is CASSETGTGQPQHF. The CDR3 nucleotides are TGTGCCAGCAGCGAGACAGGGACTGGTCAGCCCCAGCATTTT.

This chain connects TRBV6-5 to TRBJ2-7; D gene uncertain. The V end was cut by 0 bases, the J end by 5 bases, with 8 bases between. The CDR3 is 13 amino acids. CDR1 and CDR2 (germline): MNHEY, SVGAGI. The CDR3 sequence: CASSYSSVHEQYV. DNA for the CDR3: TGTGCCAGCAGTTACTCATCAGTCCACGAGCAGTACGTC.

V and J are TRBV6-5 and TRBJ1-5; D is ambiguous. This CDR3 is 14 amino acids long. CDR1 is MNHEY, CDR2 SVGAGI, per germline. V shed 4 bases and J shed 9 bases, with 16 bases lying between them. CDR3 in amino acids: CASSSFDTVGPQHF. Here the CDR3 DNA reads TGTGCCAGCAGTTCCTTTGACACCGTCGGGCCCCAGCATTTT.

Only one count was recorded for this clone. V gene TRBV6-2 or TRBV6-3 combines with J gene TRBJ1-1; maybe TRBD1 (6 bases). CDR1 is MNHEY, CDR2 SVGEGT, per germline. CDR3 size: 16 residues. V lost 2 bases and J lost 8, with 21 bases in between. DNA of the CDR3: TGTGCCAGCAGTTACCCCGACTCACAGGGAATGACCGAAGCTTTCTTT. It translates to CASSYPDSQGMTEAFF.

This chain connects TRBV19 to TRBJ1-5, with D perhaps matching TRBD1 (5 bases). The CDR3 has 13 residues. CDR1 is LNHDA and CDR2 is SQIVND in the germline V gene (reference sequence). The germline V and J ends were trimmed by 7 bases and 11 bases, with 18 bases remaining between them. This chain's CDR3 is CASMPGGGVAQHF. As DNA, the CDR3 is TGTGCCAGTATGCCGGGGGGGGGAGTAGCCCAGCATTTT. Supplemented by reference TRBV19 and TRBJ1-5, the full variable domain reads DGGITQSPKYLFRKEGQNVTLSCEQNLNHDAMYWYRQDPGQGLRLIYYSQIVNDFQKGDIAEGYSVSREKKESFPLTVTSAQKNPTAFYLCASMPGGGVAQHFGDGTRLSIL.

The chain couples TRBV28 to TRBJ1-6; D uncertain. Per germline, CDR1 MDHEN and CDR2 SYDVKM. The CDR3 loop spans 11 amino acids. The V gene lost 6 bases and the J gene lost 11 bases, with 8 bases spanning the gap. The CDR3 spells CASRAVTPLHF. The CDR3 nucleotides are TGTGCCAGCAGGGCCGTAACACCCCTCCACTTT.

V and J are TRBV9 and TRBJ2-7, with 8 bases identical to TRBD1. The CDR3 runs to 14 residues. CDR1 is SGDLS and CDR2 is YYNGEE in the germline V gene. The trim removed 3 bases at V and 5 bases at J, leaving 7 bases unmatched. CDR3 sequence: CASSEGQGWHEQYF. CDR3 nucleotides: TGTGCCAGCAGCGAAGGACAGGGATGGCACGAGCAGTACTTC.

Regarding this clone: Other DNA variants within this sample encode the same CDR3. The CDR3: CASSLDRSYEQYV. The DNA for the CDR3 is TGTGCCAGCAGCTTAGACAGAAGCTACGAGCAGTACGTC. The chain is built from TRBV7-2 and TRBJ2-7; D uncertain. This CDR3 contains 13 residues. Germline assignment: CDR1 SGHTA and CDR2 FQGNSA. The V end lost 1 base, the J end lost 3 bases, and 7 bases lay between the germline ends.